The rows below give T cell receptor beta chains drawn from one sample of a study of cytomegalovirus exposure and HLA in healthy donors. Assay: immunoSEQ multiplex PCR; the TCRdb copy retains only in-frame clones and omits some. The data show 100,000 to 150,000 clones, about 91% seen once. The sequenced material came from PBMCs. These receptors originate from a woman between 18 and 29 years old in good health and CMV-seronegative. Both conserved end residues are part of each CDR3. The D gene is left open where the match is weak. Clone size appears in some rows only: once, few, many, or a class for an expanded clone.

V	size	J	D	CDR3	DNA
TRBV11-1	NA	TRBJ2-1	NA	CASSSGTFLGYNEQFF	TGTGCCAGCAGCTCCGGGACTTTTTTGGGTTACAATGAGCAGTTCTTC
TRBV7-9	once	TRBJ2-7	NA	CASSLHDSTYEQYF	TGTGCCAGCAGCCTCCACGACAGTACCTACGAGCAGTACTTC
TRBV7-9	NA	TRBJ1-1	TRBD1	CASSARDRGQTEAFF	TGTGCCAGCAGCGCTCGGGACAGGGGGCAAACTGAAGCTTTCTTT
TRBV5-6	NA	TRBJ1-1	TRBD1	CASRMLGTGSAPEAFF	TGTGCCAGCAGAATGTTGGGGACAGGGAGTGCGCCTGAAGCTTTCTTT
TRBV5-1	NA	TRBJ2-5	TRBD2	CASSSAPSGLQETQYF	TGCGCCAGCAGCTCGGCCCCTAGCGGGTTACAAGAGACCCAGTACTTC
TRBV5-1	few	TRBJ2-5	NA	CASSLASSQTQYF	TGCGCCAGCAGCTTGGCTAGCAGCCAGACCCAGTACTTC
TRBV5-1	once	TRBJ2-3	NA	CASSITGSSVADTQYF	TGCGCCAGCAGCATCACAGGGTCGTCGGTTGCAGATACGCAGTATTTT
TRBV27	few	TRBJ1-2	TRBD1	CASSSQGTNYGYTF	TGTGCCAGCAGTTCACAGGGGACTAACTATGGCTACACCTTC
TRBV6-5	NA	TRBJ1-6	NA	CASSYSRGSPLHF	TGTGCCAGCAGTTATTCCAGGGGTTCACCCCTCCACTTT
TRBV15	NA	TRBJ1-2	NA	CATSGGGVGGYGYTF	TGTGCCACCAGTGGGGGAGGGGTAGGAGGCTATGGCTACACCTTC
TRBV7-9	NA	TRBJ1-1	TRBD1	CASSLAAPGDRGFTEAFF	TGTGCCAGCAGCTTAGCGGCCCCCGGGGACAGGGGCTTCACTGAAGCTTTCTTT
TRBV5-6	NA	TRBJ2-7	TRBD1	CASSFGTGAYEQYF	TGTGCCAGCAGCTTCGGGACAGGGGCCTACGAGCAGTACTTC
TRBV6-5	once	TRBJ2-1	NA	CASRQVSSYNEQFF	TGTGCCAGCAGACAGGTATCATCCTACAATGAGCAGTTCTTC
TRBV19	NA	TRBJ2-7	NA	CASSLYGGGQTYEQYF	TGTGCCAGTAGCCTCTATGGCGGGGGCCAAACCTACGAGCAGTACTTC